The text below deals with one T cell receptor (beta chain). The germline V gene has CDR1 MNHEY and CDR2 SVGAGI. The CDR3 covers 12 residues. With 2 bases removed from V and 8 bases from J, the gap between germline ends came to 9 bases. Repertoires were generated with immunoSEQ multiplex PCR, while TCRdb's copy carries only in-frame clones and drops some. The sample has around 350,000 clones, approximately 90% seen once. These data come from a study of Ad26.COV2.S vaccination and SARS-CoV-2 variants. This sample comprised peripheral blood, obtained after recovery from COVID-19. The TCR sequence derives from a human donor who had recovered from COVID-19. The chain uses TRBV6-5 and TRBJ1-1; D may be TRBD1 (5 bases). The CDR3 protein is CASSYGTTEAFF. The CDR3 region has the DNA TGTGCCAGCAGTTACGGGACCACCGAAGCTTTCTTT.